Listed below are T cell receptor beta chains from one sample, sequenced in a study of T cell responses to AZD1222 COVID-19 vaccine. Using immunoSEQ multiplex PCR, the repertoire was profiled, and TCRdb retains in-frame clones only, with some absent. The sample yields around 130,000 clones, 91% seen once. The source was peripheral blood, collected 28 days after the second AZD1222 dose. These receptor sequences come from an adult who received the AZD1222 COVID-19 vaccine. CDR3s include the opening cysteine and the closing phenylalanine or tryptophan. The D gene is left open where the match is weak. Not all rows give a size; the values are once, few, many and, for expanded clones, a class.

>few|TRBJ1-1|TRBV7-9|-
CASSLSRGGRSSNEAFF
TGTGCCAGCAGCTTATCCAGAGGGGGAAGGTCGAGTAATGAAGCTTTCTTT
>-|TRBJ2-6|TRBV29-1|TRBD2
CSVGTRGKVKRESSGANVLTF
TGCAGCGTTGGGACGAGGGGAAAGGTAAAGCGGGAGAGCTCTGGGGCCAACGTCCTGACTTTC
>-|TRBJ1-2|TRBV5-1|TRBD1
CASSYGQGENYGYTF
TGCGCCAGCAGCTACGGACAGGGGGAGAACTATGGCTACACCTTC
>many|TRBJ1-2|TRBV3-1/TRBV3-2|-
CASSDTGSNYGYTF
TGTGCCAGCAGCGACACAGGGTCTAACTATGGCTACACCTTC
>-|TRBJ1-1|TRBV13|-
CASSADSPMNTEAFF
TGTGCCAGCAGCGCGGACAGTCCAATGAACACTGAAGCTTTCTTT
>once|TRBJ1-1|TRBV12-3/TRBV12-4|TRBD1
CASSTGGWAFF
TGTGCCAGCAGCACAGGGGGCTGGGCTTTCTTT
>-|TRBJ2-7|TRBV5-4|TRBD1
CASSLGTGVYEQYF
TGTGCCAGCAGCTTGGGGACAGGGGTTTACGAGCAGTACTTC
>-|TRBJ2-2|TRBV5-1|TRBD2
CASSLGLAGGTGELFF
TGCGCCAGCAGCCTGGGACTAGCGGGAGGTACCGGGGAGCTGTTTTTT
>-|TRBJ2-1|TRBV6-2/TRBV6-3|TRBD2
CASSYAWRGRYNEQFF
TGTGCCAGCAGTTACGCTTGGCGGGGGAGGTACAATGAGCAGTTCTTC
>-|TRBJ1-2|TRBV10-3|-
CAISESPEPPAGYTF
TGTGCCATCAGTGAGTCTCCGGAGCCGCCGGCTGGCTACACCTTC
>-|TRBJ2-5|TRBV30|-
CAWSVAGRETQYF
TGTGCCTGGAGTGTGGCGGGGCGAGAGACCCAGTACTTC
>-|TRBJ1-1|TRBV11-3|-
CASRTAMNTEAFF
TGTGCCAGCCGGACAGCTATGAACACTGAAGCTTTCTTT
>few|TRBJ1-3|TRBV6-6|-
CASSAIGDTIYF
TGTGCCAGCAGCGCCATAGGGGACACCATATATTTT
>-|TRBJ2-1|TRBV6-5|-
CASSRGDREQFF
TGTGCCAGCAGTCGAGGGGATCGGGAGCAGTTCTTC
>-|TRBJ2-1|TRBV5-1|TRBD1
CASSQDGTGETYNEQFF
TGCGCCAGCAGCCAAGATGGGACAGGGGAGACCTACAATGAGCAGTTCTTC
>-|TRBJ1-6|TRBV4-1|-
CASSQDEQGNSPLHF
TGCGCCAGCAGCCAAGACGAACAGGGTAATTCACCCCTCCACTTT
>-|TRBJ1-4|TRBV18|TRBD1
CASSLDRASEKLFF
TGTGCCAGCTCCCTCGACAGGGCGAGTGAAAAACTGTTTTTT
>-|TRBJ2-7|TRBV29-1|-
CSAAVEEGGEQYF
TGCAGCGCTGCCGTAGAGGAGGGAGGCGAGCAGTACTTC
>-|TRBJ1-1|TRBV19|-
CASSIFGQLPLNTEAFF
TGTGCCAGTAGTATCTTCGGCCAGCTACCCTTGAACACTGAAGCTTTCTTT
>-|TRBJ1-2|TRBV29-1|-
CSVAGGPGYTF
TGCAGCGTTGCGGGGGGGCCGGGCTACACCTTC
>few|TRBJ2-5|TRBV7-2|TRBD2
CASSGGGGETQYF
TGTGCCAGCAGCGGGGGGGGTGGAGAGACCCAGTACTTC
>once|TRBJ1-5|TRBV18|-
CASSPGQSNQPQHF
TGTGCCAGCTCACCGGGACAAAGCAATCAGCCCCAGCATTTT
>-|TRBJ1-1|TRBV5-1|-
CASSLGRVPEAFF
TGCGCCAGCAGCTTGGGAAGGGTTCCTGAAGCTTTCTTT
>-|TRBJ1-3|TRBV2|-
CASRGGDSGNTIYF
TGTGCCAGCAGGGGGGGGGACTCTGGAAACACCATATATTTT
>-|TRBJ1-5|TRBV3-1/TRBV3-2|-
CASSQDLNQPQHF
TGTGCCAGCAGCCAAGATCTGAATCAGCCCCAGCATTTT
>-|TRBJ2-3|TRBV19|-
CASRDTDTDTQYF
TGTGCCAGCCGGGACACGGACACAGATACGCAGTATTTT
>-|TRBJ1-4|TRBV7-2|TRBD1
CASSPRQGANEKLFF
TGTGCCAGCAGCCCTAGACAGGGGGCTAATGAAAAACTGTTTTTT
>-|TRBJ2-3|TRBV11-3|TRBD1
CASSPWGQSHTDTQYF
TGTGCCAGCAGCCCGTGGGGACAGAGCCACACAGATACGCAGTATTTT
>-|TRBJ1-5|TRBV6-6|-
CASREGTQPQHF
TGTGCCAGCAGGGAGGGGACTCAGCCCCAGCATTTT
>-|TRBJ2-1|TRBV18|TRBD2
CASSPPGLAGRSEQFF
TGTGCCAGCTCACCACCGGGCCTAGCGGGAAGGAGTGAGCAGTTCTTC
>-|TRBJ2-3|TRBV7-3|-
CASSLTPDPSTDTQYF
TGTGCCAGCAGCTTAACGCCGGATCCTAGCACAGATACGCAGTATTTT
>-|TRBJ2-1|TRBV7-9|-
CASSSDLNEQFF
TGTGCCAGCAGCTCCGACCTCAATGAGCAGTTCTTC
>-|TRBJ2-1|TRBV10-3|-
CAISVGVEQFF
TGTGCCATCAGTGTGGGGGTTGAGCAGTTCTTC
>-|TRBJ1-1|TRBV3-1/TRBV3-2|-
CASSQGGKAFF
TGTGCCAGCAGCCAGGGAGGGAAGGCTTTCTTT
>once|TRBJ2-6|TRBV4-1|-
CASSPFRTGTLWVLTF
TGCGCCAGCAGCCCCTTTCGAACAGGGACCCTATGGGTCCTGACTTTC